This T cell receptor beta chain derives from a study of blood T cell repertoires in COVID-19. Study as a whole: Whether acute or convalescent, the COVID-19 samples came from the United States, Italy and Spain. T cells, B-cell-depleted T cells, or PBMCs supplied cDNA or gDNA.

Original data processing: Estimation of nucleated cell counts relied on the amplification of reference gene primers. Using immunoSEQ multiplex PCR, the repertoire was profiled, and TCRdb retains in-frame clones only, with some absent. V and J calls and clone size are those listed in that table; D and trimming were worked out from the DNA. This table has tens of thousands of clones, roughly 84% appearing once. The sequenced sample was peripheral blood. The sequence derives from a man between 65 and 85 years old with acute or convalescent COVID-19.

As DNA, the CDR3 is TGTGCCAGCAGCTTGGACAGGGGTTCGTACGAGCAGTACTTC. This codes for CASSLDRGSYEQYF. This rearrangement joins TRBV5-4 to TRBJ2-7; the match to TRBD1 covers 7 bases. V lost 0 bases, J lost 4 bases, and 4 bases stayed unmatched. The length of the CDR3 is 14 residues. Germline lookup yields CDR1 SGHNT and CDR2 YYREEE (reference sequence).